These T cell receptor beta chains were read from a single sample in a study of T cells in Graves' hyperthyroidism and ophthalmopathy. MiXCR, run by TCRdb on the multiplex PCR reads, gives a single entry per CDR3 protein. Of about 410,000 distinct CDR3 sequences detected, roughly 15% appear once; the ten largest clones hold roughly a fifth. The sample was blood. The receptor source for this set is a woman between 25 and 40 years old with Graves' ophthalmopathy. Both conserved end residues are part of each CDR3. The order of the fields is D gene, J gene, clone size, V gene, CDR3 DNA, CDR3 protein. A D gene is named only where the DNA matches it firmly. The listing skips clone size in some rows; elsewhere it reads once, few, many or a size class.

NA TRBJ2-1 many TRBV13 TGTGCCAGCAGCCGAAGATACAACAATGAGCAGTTCTTC CASSRRYNNEQFF
NA TRBJ2-1 many TRBV27 TGTGCCAGCGTAGGGGGGGCCACTGAGCAGTTCTTC CASVGGATEQFF
NA TRBJ1-5 many TRBV15 TGTGCCACCAGCAGAGATCTCGGGCAGGCTAATCAGCCCCAGCATTTT CATSRDLGQANQPQHF
NA TRBJ1-1 many TRBV3-1 TGTGCCAGCAGCCAAGAAAGGGTAGTGCGGACCCCGTCGAAAGCTTTCTTT CASSQERVVRTPSKAFF
NA TRBJ1-5 many TRBV24-1 TGTGCCACCAGTACTAGCGACGGGTATAGCAATCAGCCCCAGCATTTT CATSTSDGYSNQPQHF
NA TRBJ2-2 many TRBV2 TGTGCCAGCAGTGTGCCGGGTGGGAGGAACACCGGGGAGCTGTTTTTT CASSVPGGRNTGELFF
TRBD1 TRBJ1-1 many TRBV11-2 TGTGCCAGCAGCACTACACAGGGGATGAACACTGAAGCTTTCTTT CASSTTQGMNTEAFF
TRBD1 TRBJ2-5 many TRBV12-3/TRBV12-4 TGTGCCAGCACCCCCCTTGGGCCCCGCAGGGGGCTAGAGACCCAGTACTTC CASTPLGPRRGLETQYF
NA TRBJ1-3 NA TRBV18 TGTGCCAGCTCACCAGGCAGGGCGGACACCATATATTTT CASSPGRADTIYF
NA TRBJ2-2 NA TRBV10-3 TGTGCCATCAGTGAGATTGACACCGGGGAGCTGTTTTTT CAISEIDTGELFF
NA TRBJ1-2 many TRBV2 TGTGCCAGCGGCGACTCAGGGTACTATGGCTACACCTTC CASGDSGYYGYTF
TRBD1 TRBJ1-1 many TRBV28 TGTGCCAGCAGTTTCCCGTCGGGACAGGGGACTGAAGCTTTCTTT CASSFPSGQGTEAFF
TRBD1 TRBJ2-2 many TRBV28 TGTGCCAGCAGGACGGGACAGGGTGGCGCCGGGGAGCTGTTTTTT CASRTGQGGAGELFF
NA TRBJ1-3 many TRBV28 TGTGCCAGCAGCCGACGCGACAGGACAAGCTCTGGAAACACCATATATTTT CASSRRDRTSSGNTIYF
NA TRBJ1-1 many TRBV28 TGTGCCAGCAGTCTAGACAGGTTCGGTGAAGCTTTCTTT CASSLDRFGEAFF
NA TRBJ1-2 many TRBV5-5 TGTGCCAGCAGCTGGGGGGCGTTTGGCTACACCTTC CASSWGAFGYTF
NA TRBJ1-5 few TRBV19 TGTGCCAGTAGTAGGACAGCCTGGAGCAATCAGCCCCAGCATTTT CASSRTAWSNQPQHF
NA TRBJ1-1 NA TRBV30 TGTGCCTGGAGTGTAGGTATCCAGAACACTGAAGCTTTCTTT CAWSVGIQNTEAFF
TRBD1 TRBJ1-5 many TRBV4-1 TGCGCCAGCAGCCAGGGAGGAGGGGGCTATAGCAATCAGCCCCAGCATTTT CASSQGGGGYSNQPQHF
TRBD1 TRBJ2-7 many TRBV6-2/TRBV6-3 TGTGCCAGCGGGACCGGGACAGGGGACTTTTCCTACGAGCAGTACTTC CASGTGTGDFSYEQYF
NA TRBJ1-2 many TRBV13 TGTGCCAGCAGCTTAGGCGCCCGGGGGGGCTACACCTTC CASSLGARGGYTF
TRBD2 TRBJ2-5 many TRBV7-2 TGTGCCAGCAGCTTGAGCGGGGGGGCGGAGACCCAGTACTTC CASSLSGGAETQYF
TRBD1 TRBJ1-6 few TRBV10-2 TGCGCCGGGGGGGACAGATCTAATTCACCCCTCCACTTT CAGGDRSNSPLHF
TRBD1 TRBJ2-1 many TRBV29-1 TGCAGCGTCCAGACAGGGCGGGATGAGCAGTTCTTC CSVQTGRDEQFF
NA TRBJ2-1 many TRBV28 TGTGCCAGCAGTTCCCCACTCGCTGAGCAGTTCTTC CASSSPLAEQFF
TRBD1 TRBJ1-6 many TRBV7-9 TGTGCCAGCAGCTACACACAGGGGACACCCCTCCACTTT CASSYTQGTPLHF
TRBD2 TRBJ2-2 few TRBV7-3 TGTGCCAGCAGTAGCGGGGGTGCCGGGGAGCTGTTTTTT CASSSGGAGELFF
NA TRBJ1-1 many TRBV6-1 TGTGCCAGCAGACGGGGGAGCACTGAAGCTTTCTTT CASRRGSTEAFF
NA TRBJ2-7 few TRBV9 TGTGCCAGCAGCATTGACAGAGACTCCTACGAGCAGTACTTC CASSIDRDSYEQYF
NA TRBJ1-4 many TRBV30 TGTGCCTGGAGTGGCGACGCAACTAATGAAAAACTGTTTTTT CAWSGDATNEKLFF
NA TRBJ1-5 NA TRBV6-1 TGTGCCAGCAGCCGGAGGGAGTATAGCAATCAGCCCCAGCATTTT CASSRREYSNQPQHF
TRBD1 TRBJ1-1 many TRBV28 TGTGCCAGCAGTTTAGAGAGGGGGCGCCACGCTTTCTTT CASSLERGRHAFF
TRBD2 TRBJ2-7 many TRBV4-1 TGCGCCAGCAGCCGCGGGGGGACTAGGGCCACCTACGAGCAGTACTTC CASSRGGTRATYEQYF
NA TRBJ2-7 NA TRBV20-1 TGCAGTGCTAGAGTAGCGGAGGGCTTCTACGAGCAGTACTTC CSARVAEGFYEQYF
NA TRBJ1-2 many TRBV20-1 TGCAGTGCCCTAGACGAGAAGGGAACTAACTATGGCTACACCTTC CSALDEKGTNYGYTF
NA TRBJ1-4 few TRBV7-6 TGTGCCAGCAGCTTTAGCAATTTCCTGAATGAAAAACTGTTTTTT CASSFSNFLNEKLFF
TRBD2 TRBJ2-3 many TRBV30 TGTGCCTGGGCTAGCGGGAGCAACACAGATACGCAGTATTTT CAWASGSNTDTQYF
TRBD1 TRBJ2-7 many TRBV20-1 TGCAGTGCTACCGACAGGGTCGAGCAGTACTTC CSATDRVEQYF
TRBD1 TRBJ2-4 many TRBV13 TGTGCCAGCAGCAGGGGGACAGCGGCAGCCAAAAACATTCAGTACTTC CASSRGTAAAKNIQYF